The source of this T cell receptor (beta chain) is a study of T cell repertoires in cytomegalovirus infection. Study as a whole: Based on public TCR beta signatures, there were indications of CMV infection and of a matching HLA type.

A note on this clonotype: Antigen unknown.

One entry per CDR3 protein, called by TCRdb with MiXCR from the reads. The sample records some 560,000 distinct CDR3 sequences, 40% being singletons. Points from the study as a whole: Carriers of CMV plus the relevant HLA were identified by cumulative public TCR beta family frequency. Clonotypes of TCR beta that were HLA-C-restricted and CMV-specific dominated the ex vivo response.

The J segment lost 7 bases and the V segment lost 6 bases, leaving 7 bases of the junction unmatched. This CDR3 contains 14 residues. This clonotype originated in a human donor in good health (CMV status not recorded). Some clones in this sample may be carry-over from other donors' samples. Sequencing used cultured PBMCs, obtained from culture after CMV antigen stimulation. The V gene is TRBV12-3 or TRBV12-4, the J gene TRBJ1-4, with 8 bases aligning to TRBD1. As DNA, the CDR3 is TGTGCCAGCAGATGGACAGGGACGGTTGAAAAACTGTTTTTT. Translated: CASRWTGTVEKLFF.